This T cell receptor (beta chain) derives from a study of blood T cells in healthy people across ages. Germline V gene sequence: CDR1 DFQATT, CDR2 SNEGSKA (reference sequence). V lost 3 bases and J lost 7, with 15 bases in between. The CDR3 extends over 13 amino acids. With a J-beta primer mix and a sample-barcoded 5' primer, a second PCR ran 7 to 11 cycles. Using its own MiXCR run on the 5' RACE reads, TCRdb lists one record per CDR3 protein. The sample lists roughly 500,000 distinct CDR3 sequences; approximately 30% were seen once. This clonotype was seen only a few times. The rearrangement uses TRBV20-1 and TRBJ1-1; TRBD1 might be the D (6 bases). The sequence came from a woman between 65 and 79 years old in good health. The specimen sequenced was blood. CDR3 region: CSASTGQYIEAFF. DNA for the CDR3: TGCAGTGCTAGTACTGGACAGTACATTGAAGCTTTCTTT.